This TCR beta chain stems from a study of cytomegalovirus exposure and HLA in healthy donors. The study's findings and limits: In vitro testing confirmed a few CMV-associated chains as specific for CMV antigens. Sequencing depth roughly uniform across donors was assumed in presence/absence analyses. Among CMV-associated TCR beta chains, most appeared HLA-restricted in a later analysis. Most likely, a cluster of highly shared sequence variants arose as a sequencing artifact.

A multiplex PCR was run with 60 Vbeta primers and 13 Jbeta primers. The assay was immunoSEQ multiplex PCR, and TCRdb's table has in-frame clones only and misses some. This table holds around 37,000 clones, around 82% found once. With regard to this clone: Its antigen remains unidentified.

The CDR3 has 16 residues. V was shortened by 0 bases and J by 4 bases, with 14 bases between the two germline ends. The germline CDR1 and CDR2 sequences are KGHSH and LQKENI. This rearrangement joins TRBV18 to TRBJ2-3, with D possibly being TRBD1 (6 bases). The receptor was derived from a woman aged 18-29 years in good health and CMV-seropositive. The sequenced material came from PBMCs. CDR3 sequence: CASSPPRQGWSDTQYF. The CDR3 DNA sequence: TGTGCCAGCTCACCACCACGGCAGGGGTGGTCAGATACGCAGTATTTT.